This TCR beta chain was profiled in a study of blood T cells in healthy people across ages (dated by TCRdb to the mid-2010s). For context, the study as a whole: Template switching captured roughly one uniquely barcoded TCR beta cDNA molecule per two T cells in model experiments. To avoid experimental bias, donors of different ages were distributed randomly across sequencing lanes. Four age groups were formed from the donors: young (average 16 years), middle-aged (approximately 40), aged (over 55) and long-lived (more than 75). Two additional independent replicas of 1 million unique cDNA reads from the same blood draw were analyzed for two donors (one aged 18 to 30 and one aged 80 or older). Using deep sequencing normalized with unique cDNA molecular identifiers, the study measured how TCR beta repertoire diversity changes with age.

The germline V and J ends show losses of 0 bases and 2 bases respectively, and no gene match explains 5 bases of the junction. The CDR3 covers 15 residues, taking in both the cysteine and the phenylalanine. The retained sequence is limited to the CDR3, 45 bases, with the frame set at the first base. CDR1 SGHRS and CDR2 YFSETQ are derived from the germline V gene. Points the paper makes about the study in general: As age increased, observed TCR beta diversity per million T cells dropped in a roughly linear way, and a significant reduction was already evident by age 40. Compared with the aged group, the long-lived group had more naive CD4+ T cells, fewer expanded clones and increased TCR diversity, a pattern suggesting age selection. Since profiling was done on bulk unsorted PBMCs, naive and antigen-experienced compartments could not be conclusively compared. The CMV infection status of donors was not known, potentially confounding age-related changes in expanded clonotypes. Observed TCR beta diversity correlated strongly with the percentage of naive T cells measured by flow cytometry. Estimates of total diversity based on one million sequenced T cells were regarded as lower bounds and as underestimates.

The library relied on 5' RACE. A second PCR of about 7 to 12 cycles was run with a J-beta primer mix and a sample-barcoded 5' primer. A template-switch 5' adaptor carrying 12 random nucleotides introduced a unique molecular identifier onto each TCR beta cDNA molecule. Each sample yielded at least 3 million CDR3-containing paired-end reads. First-strand cDNA synthesis was performed from all RNA using the Mint cDNA synthesis kit, with priming by a TRBC-specific oligonucleotide. After uracil-DNA glycosylase treatment, a first 18-cycle PCR used universal primers M1SS and BC2_uni_R on all cDNA. The source study handled its data this way. For normalization, 1 million high-quality reads were randomly selected from each sample, with every read carrying a distinct molecular identifier. Reads with shared molecular identifiers were discarded instead of being binned into consensus sequences. CDR3 identification, clonotype clustering and error correction used MiTCR with a Q25 quality threshold and the strictest error-elimination algorithm. A nonparametric unseen species model using Euler transformation provided a lower-bound estimate of total TCR beta diversity. In-frame beta chains were kept once TCRdb had trimmed the public reads at Q25 with fastp and called clones with MiXCR. When rows share a CDR3 protein, they turn into one entry using the most common DNA and genes. For this entry, the V and J calls and clone size follow TCRdb and not the study's own pipeline. The sample table shows 1.8 million or so distinct CDR3 sequences, and around 42% are seen once. Jointly, the top ten make up under 25% of the sample.

Notes on this clonotype: Its antigen remains undetermined. Base qualities are missing; no much larger clone stands one base away.

Systemically healthy Caucasian individuals from Russia, 35 to 50 in total and aged about 6 to 95 years, were included as donors. Each donor gave around 9.8 milliliters of peripheral blood, collected into EDTA-treated Vacutainer tubes. Ficoll-Paque density-gradient centrifugation was used to isolate PBMCs, with at least 6.5 million obtained per sample. Total RNA was extracted from PBMCs with Trizol reagent, with at least 5.5 micrograms obtained per sample. For every donor, flow cytometry on a PBMC aliquot measured the percentage of naive CD45RAhigh/CD27high T cells. What was sequenced was blood. The V gene is TRBV5-1 and the J gene is TRBJ2-7; TRBD2 fits 7 bases in the junction. The sequence was obtained from a human donor in good health. The CDR3 region has the sequence CASSLDLGLPYEQYF. The sequenced DNA is TGCGCCAGCAGCTTGGATTTGGGACTACCCTACGAGCAGTACTTC.